This passage covers 11 T cell receptor beta chains from one sample sequenced in a study of T cell responses to AZD1222 COVID-19 vaccine. Clones were read by immunoSEQ multiplex PCR, and TCRdb kept only the in-frame ones, dropping some. The sample contains 130,000 to 150,000 clones, roughly 89% of which appear only once. The material sequenced was peripheral blood, taken on day 0 of AZD1222 vaccination. These receptors came from an adult in good health.

The chain uses TRBV5-1 and TRBJ2-3; maybe TRBD2 (5 bases). Germline V lookup: CDR1 SGHRS, CDR2 YFSETQ. CDR3 length equals 14 residues. Trimming left V 0 bases short and J 1 base short, with 6 bases between. The CDR3 is CASSLVSGTDTQYF. The CDR3, as DNA: TGCGCCAGCAGCTTGGTTAGCGGCACAGATACGCAGTATTTT.

The gene calls are TRBV29-1 and TRBJ2-1, with 12 bases that match TRBD2. The CDR3 covers 14 residues. The germline CDR1 and CDR2 sequences are SQVTM and ANQGSEA. Trimming at V came to 3 bases and at J to 5 bases, leaving 2 bases not matched to a gene. The CDR3: CSVETSGSDNEQFF. In nucleotides, the CDR3 is TGCAGCGTTGAGACTAGCGGGAGCGACAATGAGCAGTTCTTC.

The chain carries TRBV10-1 and TRBJ2-5, with a weak D call TRBD2 (6 bases). This CDR3 spans 13 amino acids. CDR1 and CDR2 (germline): WNHNN, SYGVQD (reference sequence). V was clipped by 3 bases and J by 5 bases, with 10 bases between them. The CDR3 bases are TGCGCCAGCAGTGAACAGGAGGGGGAGACCCAGTACTTC. It is translated as CASSEQEGETQYF.

The V gene is TRBV5-1, the J gene TRBJ1-2; tentative D call: TRBD1 (6 bases). Germline-derived CDR1 and CDR2 are SGHRS and YFSETQ. The CDR3 covers 16 residues. Trimming shortened V by 0 bases and J by 4 bases, and 16 bases separated the two germline ends. CDR3 sequence: CASSLVGGQFSYGYTF. CDR3 DNA: TGCGCCAGCAGCTTGGTCGGGGGGCAGTTCAGCTATGGCTACACCTTC.

The chain has TRBV4-2 and TRBJ1-5; perhaps TRBD1 as D (6 bases). V lost 4 bases and J 0 bases, leaving 16 bases between the germline ends. Germline-derived CDR1 and CDR2 are LGHNA and YNFKEQ. This CDR3 contains 17 residues. Here the CDR3 DNA reads TGTGCCAGCAGCCCGGTTGCTGGACAGATTAGCAATCAGCCCCAGCATTTT. Protein: CASSPVAGQISNQPQHF.

The chain links TRBV5-1 to TRBJ2-7; D possibly corresponds to TRBD2 (7 bases). With 2 bases removed from V and 5 bases from J, the gap between germline ends came to 17 bases. CDR1 is SGHRS, CDR2 YFSETQ, per germline. The CDR3 has 15 amino acids. The CDR3 loop is CASSFPKKGGDEQYF. CDR3 in DNA: TGCGCCAGCAGCTTTCCAAAAAAAGGGGGGGACGAGCAGTACTTC.

The genes are TRBV6-5 and TRBJ1-5, with D perhaps matching TRBD1 (5 bases). CDR3 length: 15 amino acids. V lost 5 bases and J lost 1, with 12 bases in between. Looked up from germline, CDR1 is MNHEY and CDR2 is SVGAGI. The CDR3 protein is CASSPRDRSNQPQHF. The CDR3 DNA follows: TGTGCCAGCAGTCCCCGCGACAGAAGCAATCAGCCCCAGCATTTT.

This clone was seen just once. This chain connects TRBV3-1 (or the pseudogene TRBV3-2) to TRBJ2-1; D remains unclear. Deletions cut 0 bases from V and 4 bases from J, with 10 bases between. Germline-derived CDR1 and CDR2 are LGHDT and YNNKEL (reference sequence). The CDR3 totals 15 residues. CDR3 in amino acids: CASSQEGQAYNEQFF. CDR3 DNA: TGTGCCAGCAGCCAAGAAGGCCAGGCTTACAATGAGCAGTTCTTC.

The chain employs TRBV5-1 and TRBJ2-3; D unresolved. Germline V gene data show CDR1 as SGHRS and CDR2 as YFSETQ. This CDR3 comprises 16 residues. The germline V and J ends were trimmed by 1 base and 6 bases, with 18 bases remaining between them. CDR3 residues: CASSLFRTASWDTQYF. CDR3 in DNA: TGCGCCAGCAGCTTGTTTAGGACCGCCAGTTGGGATACGCAGTATTTT.

V is TRBV7-2 and J is TRBJ2-5, with D possibly called TRBD1 or TRBD2 (5 bases each). V was clipped by 4 bases and J by 2 bases, with 11 bases between them. The CDR3 covers 14 residues. The germline CDR1 and CDR2 sequences are SGHTA and FQGNSA. The CDR3 region has the DNA TGTGCCAGCAGCTCGGGACCCATACAAGAGACCCAGTACTTC. Translated, it gives CASSSGPIQETQYF.

The rearrangement links TRBV19 to TRBJ2-3; no clear D. Germline values: CDR1 LNHDA, CDR2 SQIVND (reference sequence). CDR3 length: 13 residues. The V end lost 6 bases, the J end lost 1 base, and 8 bases lay between the germline ends. In DNA, the CDR3 is TGTGCCAGTAGGAACTCCGGCACAGATACGCAGTATTTT. This translates into CASRNSGTDTQYF.